This T cell receptor beta chain is from a study of T cell clonality in common variable immunodeficiency. Study-level points and caveats: In common variable immunodeficiency, TCR beta chains reportedly carried fewer deletions and N-nucleotide insertions.

J was trimmed by 1 base and V by 6 bases; bases with no gene match: 9. The germline V gene encodes CDR1 SNHLY and CDR2 FYNNEI. The CDR3 spans 15 residues. Generated by immunoSEQ multiplex PCR, the TCRdb table keeps only in-frame clones and is missing some. The sample contains about 60,000 clones, none occurring once; roughly 1.5% lies in the top ten. Caucasian heritage predominated among both patients and controls. Donors gave 5 to 8 ml heparinized peripheral whole blood. This clone was observed many times. Its cognate antigen is unknown. The read falls 3 residues short of the CDR3 end, and the missing part is taken from the germline J gene. Different DNA sequences within this sample yield the same CDR3.

This sequence originates from a person aged 18 to 69 in good health. The specimen sequenced was peripheral blood mononuclear cells. The rearrangement joins TRBV2 to TRBJ2-7, with 7 positions matching TRBD1. The chain's CDR3 is CASSVDRYWSYEQYF. The covered CDR3 bases are TGTGCCAGCAGCGTGGACAGGTATTGGTCCTACGAG.